The present T cell receptor beta chain was sequenced within a study of T cells in Graves' hyperthyroidism and ophthalmopathy. Whole-study findings and limits: Ophthalmopathy was told apart from stable hyperthyroidism by a 13 V-J model. Ophthalmopathy onset followed model prediction by a median roughly 6 months.

Used for diagnoses were clinical symptoms, serum thyroxine and TRAb, thyroid ultrasound and orbital computed tomography. Using RNA transcripts as the source, TCR beta CDR3 regions were amplified. First-round RT-PCR of the TCR CDR3 relied on the HTBI primer set. TCRdb reanalysed the multiplex PCR reads using MiXCR and keeps one entry per CDR3 protein. Of 300,000 to 400,000 distinct CDR3 sequences in the sample, more than 11% were seen once. This clonotype was counted a few times. Its matching antigen is unknown. This CDR3 contains 14 residues. With 5 bases removed from V and 2 bases from J, the gap between germline ends came to 13 bases.

The J gene is TRBJ2-7, the V gene TRBV12-3 or TRBV12-4, with TRBD2 as a possible D gene (5 bases). The sequence derives from a woman aged 25 to 39 with Graves' hyperthyroidism. The sample comprised blood. CDR3 region: CASSPTQRTYEQYF. For the CDR3, the DNA is TGTGCCAGCAGTCCTACGCAGCGGACCTACGAGCAGTACTTC.